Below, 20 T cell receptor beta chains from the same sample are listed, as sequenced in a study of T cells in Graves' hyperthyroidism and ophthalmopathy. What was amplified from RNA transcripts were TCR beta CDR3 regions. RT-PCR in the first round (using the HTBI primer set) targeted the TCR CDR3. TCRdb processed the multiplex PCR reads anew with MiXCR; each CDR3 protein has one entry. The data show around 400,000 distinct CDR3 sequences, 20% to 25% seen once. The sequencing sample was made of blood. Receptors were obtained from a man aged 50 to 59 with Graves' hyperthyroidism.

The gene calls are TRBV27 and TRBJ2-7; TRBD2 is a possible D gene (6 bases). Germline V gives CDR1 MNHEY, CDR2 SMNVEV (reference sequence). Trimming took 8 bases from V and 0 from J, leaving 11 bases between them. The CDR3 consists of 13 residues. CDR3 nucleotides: TGTGCCAGCCGCGGGGAACCCTCCTACGAGCAGTACTTC. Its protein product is CASRGEPSYEQYF.

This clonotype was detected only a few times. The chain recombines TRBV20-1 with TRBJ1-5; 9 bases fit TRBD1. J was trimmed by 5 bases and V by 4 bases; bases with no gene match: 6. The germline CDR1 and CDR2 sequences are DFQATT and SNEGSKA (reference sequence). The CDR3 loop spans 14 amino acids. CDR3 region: CSATPQGAYQPQHF. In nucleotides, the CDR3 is TGCAGTGCTACCCCACAGGGGGCTTATCAGCCCCAGCATTTT.

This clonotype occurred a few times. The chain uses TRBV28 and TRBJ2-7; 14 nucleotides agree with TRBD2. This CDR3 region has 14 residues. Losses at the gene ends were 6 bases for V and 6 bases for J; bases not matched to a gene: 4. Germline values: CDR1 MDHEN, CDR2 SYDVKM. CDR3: CASSGLAGGGEQYF. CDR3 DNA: TGTGCCAGCAGCGGACTAGCGGGAGGAGGCGAGCAGTACTTC.

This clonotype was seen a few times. DNA for the CDR3: TGTGCCACCAGTGATTTCAGGAACGCGAACACCGGGGAGCTGTTTTTT. Its translation: CATSDFRNANTGELFF. This sequence joins TRBV24-1 and TRBJ2-2, with no clear D. With 1 base removed from V and 0 bases from J, the gap between germline ends came to 8 bases. The germline gives CDR1 KGHDR, CDR2 SFDVKD. CDR3 length: 16 amino acids.

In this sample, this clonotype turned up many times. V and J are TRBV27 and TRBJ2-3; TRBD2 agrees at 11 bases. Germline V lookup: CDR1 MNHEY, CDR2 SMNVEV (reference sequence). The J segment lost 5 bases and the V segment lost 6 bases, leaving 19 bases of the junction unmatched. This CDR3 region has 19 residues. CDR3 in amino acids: CASRPAPFSGRASIDTQYF. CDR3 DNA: TGTGCCAGCAGACCCGCGCCGTTTAGCGGGAGGGCCTCGATAGATACGCAGTATTTT.

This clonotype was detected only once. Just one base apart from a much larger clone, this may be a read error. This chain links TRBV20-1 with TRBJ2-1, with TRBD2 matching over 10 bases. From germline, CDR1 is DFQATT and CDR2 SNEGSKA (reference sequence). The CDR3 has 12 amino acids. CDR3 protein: CSPSGGYDEQFF. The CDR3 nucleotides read TGCAGCCCTAGCGGGGGTTACGATGAGCAGTTCTTC.

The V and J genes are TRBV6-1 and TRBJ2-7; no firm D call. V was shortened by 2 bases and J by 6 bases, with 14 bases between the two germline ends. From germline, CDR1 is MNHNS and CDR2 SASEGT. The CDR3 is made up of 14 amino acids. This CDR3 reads CASSEKEIGCEQYF. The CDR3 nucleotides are TGTGCCAGCAGTGAAAAGGAGATTGGCTGCGAGCAGTACTTC.

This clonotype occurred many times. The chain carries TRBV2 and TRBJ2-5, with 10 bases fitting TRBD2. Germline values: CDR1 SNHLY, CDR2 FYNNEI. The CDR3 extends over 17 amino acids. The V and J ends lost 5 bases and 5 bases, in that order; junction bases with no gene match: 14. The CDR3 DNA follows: TGTGCCAGCAGTTCCGGGACTAGCGACCAAGAAGGGGAGACCCAGTACTTC. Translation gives CASSSGTSDQEGETQYF.

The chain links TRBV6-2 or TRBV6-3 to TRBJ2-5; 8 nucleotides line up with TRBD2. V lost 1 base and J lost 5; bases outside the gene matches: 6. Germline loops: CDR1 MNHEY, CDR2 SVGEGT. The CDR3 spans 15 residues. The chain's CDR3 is CASSYLGGRTETQYF. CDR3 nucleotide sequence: TGTGCCAGCAGTTACTTGGGCGGGAGGACTGAGACCCAGTACTTC.

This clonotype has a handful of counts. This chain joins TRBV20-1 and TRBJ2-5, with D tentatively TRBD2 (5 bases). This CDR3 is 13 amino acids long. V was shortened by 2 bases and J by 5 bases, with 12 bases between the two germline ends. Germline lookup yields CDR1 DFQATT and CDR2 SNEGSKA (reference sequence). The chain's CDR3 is CSARNMGGETQYF. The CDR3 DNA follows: TGCAGTGCTAGAAATATGGGCGGGGAGACCCAGTACTTC.

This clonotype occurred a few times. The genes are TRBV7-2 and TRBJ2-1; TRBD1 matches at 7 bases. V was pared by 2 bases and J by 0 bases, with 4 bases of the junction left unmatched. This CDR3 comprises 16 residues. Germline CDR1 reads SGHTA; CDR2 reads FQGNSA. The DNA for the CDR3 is TGTGCCAGCAGCTTATGGGGACAGAGCTCCTACAATGAGCAGTTCTTC. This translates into CASSLWGQSSYNEQFF.

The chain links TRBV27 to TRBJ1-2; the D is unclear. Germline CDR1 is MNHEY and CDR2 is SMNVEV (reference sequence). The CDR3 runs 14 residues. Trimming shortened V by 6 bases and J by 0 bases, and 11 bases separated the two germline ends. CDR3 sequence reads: CASRSGSANYGYTF. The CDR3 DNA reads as TGTGCCAGCAGATCGGGGAGCGCTAACTATGGCTACACCTTC.

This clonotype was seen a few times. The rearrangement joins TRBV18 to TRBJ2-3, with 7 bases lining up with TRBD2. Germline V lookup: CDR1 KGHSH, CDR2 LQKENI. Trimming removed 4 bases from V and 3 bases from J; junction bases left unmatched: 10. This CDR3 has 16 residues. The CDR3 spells CASSRSSGAGTDTQYF. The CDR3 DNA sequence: TGTGCCAGCTCACGGTCCTCAGGAGCGGGGACAGATACGCAGTATTTT.

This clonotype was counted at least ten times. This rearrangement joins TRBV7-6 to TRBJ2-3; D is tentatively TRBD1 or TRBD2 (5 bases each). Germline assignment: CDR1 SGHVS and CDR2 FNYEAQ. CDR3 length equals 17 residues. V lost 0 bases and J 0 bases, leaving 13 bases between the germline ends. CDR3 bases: TGTGCCAGCAGCTTAGCCAGTGGGACGGAGAGCACAGATACGCAGTATTTT. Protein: CASSLASGTESTDTQYF.

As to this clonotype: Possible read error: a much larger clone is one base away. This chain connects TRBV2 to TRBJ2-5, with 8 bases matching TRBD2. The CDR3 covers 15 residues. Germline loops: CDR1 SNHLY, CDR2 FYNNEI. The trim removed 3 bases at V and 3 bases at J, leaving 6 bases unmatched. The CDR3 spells CASSDPLAGKETQYF. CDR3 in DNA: TGTGCCAGCAGTGATCCTTTAGCGGGGAAAGAGACCCAGTACTTC. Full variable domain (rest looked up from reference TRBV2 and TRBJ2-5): EPEVTQTPSHQVTQMGQEVILRCVPISNHLYFYWYRQILGQKVEFLVSFYNNEISEKSEIFDDQFSVERPDGSNFTLKIRSTKLEDSAMYFCASSDPLAGKETQYFGPGTRLLVL.

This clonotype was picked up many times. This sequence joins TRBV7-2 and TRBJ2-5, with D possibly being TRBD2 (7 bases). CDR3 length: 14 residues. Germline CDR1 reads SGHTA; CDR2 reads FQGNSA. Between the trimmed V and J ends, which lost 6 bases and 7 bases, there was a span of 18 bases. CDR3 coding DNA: TGTGCCAGCAGGCAACCGGGGGGCGGAGTGACCCAGTACTTC. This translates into CASRQPGGGVTQYF. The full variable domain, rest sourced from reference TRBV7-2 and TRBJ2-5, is GAGVSQSPSNKVTEKGKDVELRCDPISGHTALYWYRQSLGQGLEFLIYFQGNSAPDKSGLPSDRFSAERTGGSVSTLTIQRTQQEDSAVYLCASRQPGGGVTQYFGPGTRLLVL.

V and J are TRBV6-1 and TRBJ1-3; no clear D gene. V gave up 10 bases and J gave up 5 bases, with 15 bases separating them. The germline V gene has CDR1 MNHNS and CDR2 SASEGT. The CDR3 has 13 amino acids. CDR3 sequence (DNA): TGTGCCACACAAGATAGGGTCAGAAACACCATATATTTT. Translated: CATQDRVRNTIYF.

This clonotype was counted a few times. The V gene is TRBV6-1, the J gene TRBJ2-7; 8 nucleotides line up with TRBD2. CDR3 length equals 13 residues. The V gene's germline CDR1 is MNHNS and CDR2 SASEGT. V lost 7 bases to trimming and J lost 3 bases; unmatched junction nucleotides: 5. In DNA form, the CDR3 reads TGTGCCAGCAAAGCGGGAGATTACTACGAGCAGTACTTC. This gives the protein CASKAGDYYEQYF.

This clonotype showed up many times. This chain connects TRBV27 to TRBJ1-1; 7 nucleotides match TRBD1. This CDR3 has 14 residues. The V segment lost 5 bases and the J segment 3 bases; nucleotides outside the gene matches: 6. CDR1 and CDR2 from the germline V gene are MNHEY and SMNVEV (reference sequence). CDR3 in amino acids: CASSLTGKDTEAFF. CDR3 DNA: TGTGCCAGCAGTCTGACAGGGAAGGACACTGAAGCTTTCTTT.

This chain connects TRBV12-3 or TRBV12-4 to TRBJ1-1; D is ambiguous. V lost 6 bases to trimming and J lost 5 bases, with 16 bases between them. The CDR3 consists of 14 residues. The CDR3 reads CASSFAGPATEAFF. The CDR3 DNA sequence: TGTGCCAGCAGCTTCGCCGGGCCGGCGACTGAAGCTTTCTTT.